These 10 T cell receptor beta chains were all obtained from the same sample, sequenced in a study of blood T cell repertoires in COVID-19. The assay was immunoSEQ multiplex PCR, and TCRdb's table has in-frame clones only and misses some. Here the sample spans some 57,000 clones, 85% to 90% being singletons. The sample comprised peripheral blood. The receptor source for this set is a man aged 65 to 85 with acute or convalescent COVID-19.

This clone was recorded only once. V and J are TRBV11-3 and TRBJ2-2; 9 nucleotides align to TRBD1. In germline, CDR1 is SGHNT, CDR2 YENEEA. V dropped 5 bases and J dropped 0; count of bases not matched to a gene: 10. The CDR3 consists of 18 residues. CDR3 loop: CASSDSRWDRANTGELFF. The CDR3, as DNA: TGTGCCAGCAGCGATTCACGATGGGACAGGGCGAACACCGGGGAGCTGTTTTTT.

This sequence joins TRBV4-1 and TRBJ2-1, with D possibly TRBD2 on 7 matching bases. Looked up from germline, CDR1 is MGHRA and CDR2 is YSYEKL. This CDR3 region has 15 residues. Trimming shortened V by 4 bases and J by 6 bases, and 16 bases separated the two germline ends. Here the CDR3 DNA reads TGCGCCAGCAGCCCAGGGGCGGGAGAACCCAATGAGCAGTTCTTC. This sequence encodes CASSPGAGEPNEQFF.

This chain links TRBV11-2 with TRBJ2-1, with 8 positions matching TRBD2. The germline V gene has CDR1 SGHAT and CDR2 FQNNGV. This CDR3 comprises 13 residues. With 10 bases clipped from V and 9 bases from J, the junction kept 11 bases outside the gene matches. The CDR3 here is CANHPSGGREQFF. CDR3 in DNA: TGTGCCAACCACCCCAGCGGGGGCCGTGAGCAGTTCTTC.

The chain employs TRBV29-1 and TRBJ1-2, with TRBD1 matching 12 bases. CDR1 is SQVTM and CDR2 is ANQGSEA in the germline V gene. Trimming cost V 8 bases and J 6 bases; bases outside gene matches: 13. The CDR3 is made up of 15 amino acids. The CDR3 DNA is TGCAGCACATCCTCCCGGGACAGGGGGCCCAATGGCTACACCTTC. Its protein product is CSTSSRDRGPNGYTF. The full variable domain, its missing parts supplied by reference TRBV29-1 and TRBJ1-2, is SAVISQKPSRDICQRGTSLTIQCQVDSQVTMMFWYRQQPGQSLTLIATANQGSEATYESGFVIDKFPISRPNLTFSTLTVSNMSPEDSSIYLCSTSSRDRGPNGYTFGSGTRLTVV.

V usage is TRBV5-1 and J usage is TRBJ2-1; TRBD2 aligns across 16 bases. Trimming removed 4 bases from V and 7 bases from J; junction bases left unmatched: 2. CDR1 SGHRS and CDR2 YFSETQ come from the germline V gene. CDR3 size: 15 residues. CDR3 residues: CASSPGLAGGNEQFF. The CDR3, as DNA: TGCGCCAGCAGCCCGGGACTAGCGGGAGGGAATGAGCAGTTCTTC.

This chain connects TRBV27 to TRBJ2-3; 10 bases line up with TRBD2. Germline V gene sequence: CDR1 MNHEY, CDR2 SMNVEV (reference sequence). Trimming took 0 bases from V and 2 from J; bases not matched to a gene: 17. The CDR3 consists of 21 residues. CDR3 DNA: TGTGCCAGCAGTTTATCGGGCCGACCCCTAGCGGGGGCGTTCTCCACAGATACGCAGTATTTT. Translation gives CASSLSGRPLAGAFSTDTQYF.

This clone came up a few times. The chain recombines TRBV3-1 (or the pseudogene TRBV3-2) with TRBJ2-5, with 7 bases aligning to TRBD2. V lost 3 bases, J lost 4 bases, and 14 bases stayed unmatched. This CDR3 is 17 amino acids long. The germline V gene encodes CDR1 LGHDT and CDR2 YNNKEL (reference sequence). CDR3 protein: CASSHYNGGSRGETQYF. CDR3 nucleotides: TGTGCCAGCAGCCATTACAACGGGGGGTCAAGAGGAGAGACCCAGTACTTC.

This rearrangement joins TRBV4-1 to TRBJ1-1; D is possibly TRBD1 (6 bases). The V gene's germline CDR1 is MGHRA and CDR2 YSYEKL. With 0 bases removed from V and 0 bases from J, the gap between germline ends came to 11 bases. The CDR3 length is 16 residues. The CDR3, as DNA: TGCGCCAGCAGCCAAGAGCAGGGGAGAATGAACACTGAAGCTTTCTTT. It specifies CASSQEQGRMNTEAFF.

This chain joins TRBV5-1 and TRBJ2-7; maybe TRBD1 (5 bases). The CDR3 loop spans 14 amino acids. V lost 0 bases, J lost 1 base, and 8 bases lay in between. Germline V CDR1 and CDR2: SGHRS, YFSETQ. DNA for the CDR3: TGCGCCAGCAGCTTGGAGACAGCTTCCTACGAGCAGTACTTC. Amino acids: CASSLETASYEQYF.

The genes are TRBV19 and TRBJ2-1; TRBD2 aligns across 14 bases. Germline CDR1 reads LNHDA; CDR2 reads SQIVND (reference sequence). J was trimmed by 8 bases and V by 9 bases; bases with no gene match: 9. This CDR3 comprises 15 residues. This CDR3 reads CASQTGTSGRDEQFF. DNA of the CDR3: TGTGCCAGCCAAACGGGGACTAGCGGGAGAGATGAGCAGTTCTTC.